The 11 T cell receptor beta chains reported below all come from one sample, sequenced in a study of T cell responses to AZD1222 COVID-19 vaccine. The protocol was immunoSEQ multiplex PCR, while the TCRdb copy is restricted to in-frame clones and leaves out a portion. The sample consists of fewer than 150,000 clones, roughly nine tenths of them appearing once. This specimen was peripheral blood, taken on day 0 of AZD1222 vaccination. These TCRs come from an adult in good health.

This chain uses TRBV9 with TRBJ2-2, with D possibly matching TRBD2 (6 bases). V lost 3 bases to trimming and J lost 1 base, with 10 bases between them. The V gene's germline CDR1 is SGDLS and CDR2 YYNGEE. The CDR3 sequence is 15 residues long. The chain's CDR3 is CASSAGTLNTGELFF. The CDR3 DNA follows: TGTGCCAGCAGCGCCGGGACTTTGAACACCGGGGAGCTGTTTTTT. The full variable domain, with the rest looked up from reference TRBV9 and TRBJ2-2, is DSGVTQTPKHLITATGQRVTLRCSPRSGDLSVYWYQQSLDQGLQFLIQYYNGEERAKGNILERFSAQQFPDLHSELNLSSLELGDSALYFCASSAGTLNTGELFFGEGSRLTVL.

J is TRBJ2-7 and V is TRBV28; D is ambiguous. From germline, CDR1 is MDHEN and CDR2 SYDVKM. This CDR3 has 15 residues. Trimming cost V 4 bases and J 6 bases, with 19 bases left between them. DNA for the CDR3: TGTGCCAGCAGTTCTGGGTCACTCTCCGTCCCCGAGCAGTACTTC. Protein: CASSSGSLSVPEQYF.

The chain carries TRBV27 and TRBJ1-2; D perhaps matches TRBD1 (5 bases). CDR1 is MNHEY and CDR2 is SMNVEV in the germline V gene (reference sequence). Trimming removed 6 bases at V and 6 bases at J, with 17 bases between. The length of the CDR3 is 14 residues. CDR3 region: CASSWDGRFNGYTF. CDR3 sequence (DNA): TGTGCCAGCAGCTGGGACGGCCGTTTTAATGGCTACACCTTC.

The CDR3 DNA reads TGCGCCAGCAGCCAAGATTGGGGATCACCCCTCCACTTT. This translates into CASSQDWGSPLHF. V usage is TRBV4-1 and J usage is TRBJ1-6; D remains unclear. The germline V gene encodes CDR1 MGHRA and CDR2 YSYEKL. This CDR3 region has 13 residues. Trimming left V 0 bases short and J 10 bases short, with 7 bases between.

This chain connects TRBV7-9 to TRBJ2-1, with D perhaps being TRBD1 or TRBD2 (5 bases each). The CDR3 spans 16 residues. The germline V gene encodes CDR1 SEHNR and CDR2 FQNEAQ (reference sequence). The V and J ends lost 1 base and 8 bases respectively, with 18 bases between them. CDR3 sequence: CASSLELGPRFDEQFF. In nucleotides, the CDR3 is TGTGCCAGCAGCTTAGAATTGGGACCCCGCTTCGATGAGCAGTTCTTC.

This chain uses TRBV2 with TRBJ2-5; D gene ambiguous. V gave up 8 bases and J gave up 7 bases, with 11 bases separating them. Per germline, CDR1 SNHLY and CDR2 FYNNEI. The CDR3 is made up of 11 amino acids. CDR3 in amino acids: CASGVLGTQYF. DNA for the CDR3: TGTGCCAGCGGGGTACTGGGGACCCAGTACTTC.

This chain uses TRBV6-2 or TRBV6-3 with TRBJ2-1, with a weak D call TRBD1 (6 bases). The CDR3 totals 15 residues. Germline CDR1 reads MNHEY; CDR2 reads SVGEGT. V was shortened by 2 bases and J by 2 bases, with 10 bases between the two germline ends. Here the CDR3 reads CASSYGQGTYNEQFF. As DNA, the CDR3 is TGTGCCAGCAGTTACGGGCAGGGGACCTACAATGAGCAGTTCTTC.

The CDR3 nucleotides are TGTGCCAGTAGTTTGGGGGTTACTTCTGGCTACACCTTC. Translating it yields CASSLGVTSGYTF. The V call is TRBV19, the J call TRBJ1-2; D is possibly TRBD1 (5 bases). V was cut by 5 bases and J by 7 bases, with 14 bases left in between. The CDR3 has 13 residues. CDR1 is LNHDA, CDR2 SQIVND, per germline (reference sequence).

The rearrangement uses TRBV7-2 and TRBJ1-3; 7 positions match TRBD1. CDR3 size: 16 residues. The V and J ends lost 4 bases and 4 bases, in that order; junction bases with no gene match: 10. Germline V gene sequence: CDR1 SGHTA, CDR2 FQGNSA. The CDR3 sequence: CASSSRQGRGGNTIYF. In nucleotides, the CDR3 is TGTGCCAGCAGCTCTAGACAGGGTCGGGGAGGAAACACCATATATTTT.

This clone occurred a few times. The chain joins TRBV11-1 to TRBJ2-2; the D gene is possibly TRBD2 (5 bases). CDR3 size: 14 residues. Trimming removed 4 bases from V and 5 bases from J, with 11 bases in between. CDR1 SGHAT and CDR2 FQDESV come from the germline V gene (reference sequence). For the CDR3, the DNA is TGTGCCAGCAGCTCTGGACGGGAAACCGGGGAGCTGTTTTTT. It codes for CASSSGRETGELFF.

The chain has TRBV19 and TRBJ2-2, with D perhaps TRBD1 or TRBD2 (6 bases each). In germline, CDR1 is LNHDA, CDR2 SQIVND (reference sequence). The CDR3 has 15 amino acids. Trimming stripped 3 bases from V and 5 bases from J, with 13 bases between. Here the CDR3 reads CASSISGAGTGELFF. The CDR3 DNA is TGTGCCAGTAGTATCTCAGGGGCGGGGACCGGGGAGCTGTTTTTT. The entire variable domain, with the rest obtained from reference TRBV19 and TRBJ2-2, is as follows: DGGITQSPKYLFRKEGQNVTLSCEQNLNHDAMYWYRQDPGQGLRLIYYSQIVNDFQKGDIAEGYSVSREKKESFPLTVTSAQKNPTAFYLCASSISGAGTGELFFGEGSRLTVL.